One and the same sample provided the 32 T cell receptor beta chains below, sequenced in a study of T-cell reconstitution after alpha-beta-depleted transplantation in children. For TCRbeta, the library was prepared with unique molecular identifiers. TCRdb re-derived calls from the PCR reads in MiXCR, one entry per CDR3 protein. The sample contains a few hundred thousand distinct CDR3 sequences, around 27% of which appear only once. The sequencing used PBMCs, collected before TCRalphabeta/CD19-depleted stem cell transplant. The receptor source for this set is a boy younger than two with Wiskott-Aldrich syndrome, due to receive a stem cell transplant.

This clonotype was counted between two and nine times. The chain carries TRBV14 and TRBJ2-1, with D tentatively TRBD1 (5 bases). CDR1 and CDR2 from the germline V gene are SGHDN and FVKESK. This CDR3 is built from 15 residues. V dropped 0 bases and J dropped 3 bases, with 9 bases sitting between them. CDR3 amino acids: CASSQERTFYNEQFF. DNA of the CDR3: TGTGCCAGCAGCCAAGAAAGGACATTCTACAATGAGCAGTTCTTC.

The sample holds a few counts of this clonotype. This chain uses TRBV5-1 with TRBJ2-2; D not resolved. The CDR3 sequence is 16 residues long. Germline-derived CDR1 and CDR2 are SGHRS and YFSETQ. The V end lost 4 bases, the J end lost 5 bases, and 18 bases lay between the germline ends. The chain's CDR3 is CASSKTMARSTGELFF. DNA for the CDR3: TGCGCCAGCAGCAAAACTATGGCGAGGTCTACCGGGGAGCTGTTTTTT.

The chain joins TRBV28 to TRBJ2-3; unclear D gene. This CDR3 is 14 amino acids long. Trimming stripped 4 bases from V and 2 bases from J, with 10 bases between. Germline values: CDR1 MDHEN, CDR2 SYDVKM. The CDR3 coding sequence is TGTGCCAGCAGTTATGGCGGAGCCACAGATACGCAGTATTTT. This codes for CASSYGGATDTQYF.

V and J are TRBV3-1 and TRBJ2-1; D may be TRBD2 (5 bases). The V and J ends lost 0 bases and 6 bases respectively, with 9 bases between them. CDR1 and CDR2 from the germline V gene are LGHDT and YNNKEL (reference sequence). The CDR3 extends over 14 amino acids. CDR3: CASSQETSGNEQFF. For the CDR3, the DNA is TGTGCCAGCAGCCAAGAAACTAGTGGCAATGAGCAGTTCTTC.

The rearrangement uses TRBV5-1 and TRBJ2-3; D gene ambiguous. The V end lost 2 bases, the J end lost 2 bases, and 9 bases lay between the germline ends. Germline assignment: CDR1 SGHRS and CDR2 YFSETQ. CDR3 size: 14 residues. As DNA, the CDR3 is TGCGCCAGCAGCTTTACTCAGTCCACAGATACGCAGTATTTT. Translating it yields CASSFTQSTDTQYF.

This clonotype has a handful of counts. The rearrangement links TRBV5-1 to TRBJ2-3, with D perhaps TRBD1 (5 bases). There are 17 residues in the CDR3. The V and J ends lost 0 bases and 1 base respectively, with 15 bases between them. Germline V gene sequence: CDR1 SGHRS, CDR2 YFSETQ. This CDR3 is CASSLGTLSRGTDTQYF. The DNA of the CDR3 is TGCGCCAGCAGCTTGGGGACACTAAGTCGGGGCACAGATACGCAGTATTTT.

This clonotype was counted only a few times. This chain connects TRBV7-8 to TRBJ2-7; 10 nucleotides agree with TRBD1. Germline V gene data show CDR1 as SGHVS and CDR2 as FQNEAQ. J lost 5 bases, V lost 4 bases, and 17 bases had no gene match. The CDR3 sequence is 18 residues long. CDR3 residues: CASSSLALTGTGVDEQYF. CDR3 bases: TGTGCCAGCAGCTCGCTAGCATTAACCGGGACAGGGGTTGACGAGCAGTACTTC.

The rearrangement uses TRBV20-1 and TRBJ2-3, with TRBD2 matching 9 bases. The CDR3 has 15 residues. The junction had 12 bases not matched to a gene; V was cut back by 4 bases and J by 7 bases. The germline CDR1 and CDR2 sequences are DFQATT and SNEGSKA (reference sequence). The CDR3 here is CSATQTSGYTHTQYF. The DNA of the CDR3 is TGCAGTGCTACCCAGACTAGCGGCTATACCCATACGCAGTATTTT.

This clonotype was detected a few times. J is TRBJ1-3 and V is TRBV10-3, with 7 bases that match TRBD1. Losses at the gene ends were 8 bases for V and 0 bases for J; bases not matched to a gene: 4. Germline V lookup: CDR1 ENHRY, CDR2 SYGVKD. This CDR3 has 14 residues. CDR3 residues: CAIRQGSSGNTIYF. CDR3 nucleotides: TGTGCCATCCGACAGGGTAGCTCTGGAAACACCATATATTTT.

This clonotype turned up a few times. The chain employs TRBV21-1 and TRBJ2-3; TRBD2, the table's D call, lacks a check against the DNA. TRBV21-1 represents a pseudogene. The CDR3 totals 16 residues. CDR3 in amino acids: CASGGRASGFTDTQYF. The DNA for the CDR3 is TGTGCCAGCGGGGGGAGGGCTAGCGGATTCACAGATACGCAGTATTTT.

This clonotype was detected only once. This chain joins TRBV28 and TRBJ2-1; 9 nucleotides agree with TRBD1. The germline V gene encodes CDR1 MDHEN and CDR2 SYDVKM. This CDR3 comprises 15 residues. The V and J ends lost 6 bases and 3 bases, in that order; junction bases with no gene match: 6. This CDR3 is CASRQGDRDYNEQFF. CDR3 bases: TGTGCCAGCAGACAAGGGGACAGGGACTACAATGAGCAGTTCTTC.

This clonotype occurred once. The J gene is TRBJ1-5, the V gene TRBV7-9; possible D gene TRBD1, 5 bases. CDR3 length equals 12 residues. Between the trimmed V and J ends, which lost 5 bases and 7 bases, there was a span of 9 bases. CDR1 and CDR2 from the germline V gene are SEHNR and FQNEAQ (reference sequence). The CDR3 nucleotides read TGTGCCAGCAGCCAAGGGGAACAGCCCCAGCATTTT. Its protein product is CASSQGEQPQHF.

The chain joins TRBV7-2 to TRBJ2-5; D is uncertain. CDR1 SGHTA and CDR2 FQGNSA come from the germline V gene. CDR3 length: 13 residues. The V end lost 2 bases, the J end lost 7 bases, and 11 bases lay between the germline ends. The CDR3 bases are TGTGCCAGCAGCTTATCTAGTATGAGGACCCAGTACTTC. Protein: CASSLSSMRTQYF.

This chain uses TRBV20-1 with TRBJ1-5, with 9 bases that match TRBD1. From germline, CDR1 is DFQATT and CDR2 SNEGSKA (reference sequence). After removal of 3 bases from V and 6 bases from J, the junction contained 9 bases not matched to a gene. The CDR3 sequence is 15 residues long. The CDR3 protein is CSASRQGGVGQPQHF. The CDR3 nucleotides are TGCAGTGCTAGCCGACAGGGGGGCGTGGGTCAGCCCCAGCATTTT.

The CDR3 is CSARGRIEAFF. In DNA form, the CDR3 reads TGCAGTGCTAGAGGGAGGATCGAAGCTTTCTTT. The gene calls are TRBV20-1 and TRBJ1-1, with D hard to call. From germline, CDR1 is DFQATT and CDR2 SNEGSKA (reference sequence). This CDR3 is built from 11 residues. V was pared by 1 base and J by 8 bases, with 8 bases between.

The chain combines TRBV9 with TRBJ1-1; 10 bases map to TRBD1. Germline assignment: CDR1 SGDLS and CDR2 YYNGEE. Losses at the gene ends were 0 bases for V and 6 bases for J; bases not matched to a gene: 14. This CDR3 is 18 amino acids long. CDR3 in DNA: TGTGCCAGCAGCGTAGGGGGGATTACCGGGACAGGGGACCCTGAAGCTTTCTTT. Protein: CASSVGGITGTGDPEAFF.

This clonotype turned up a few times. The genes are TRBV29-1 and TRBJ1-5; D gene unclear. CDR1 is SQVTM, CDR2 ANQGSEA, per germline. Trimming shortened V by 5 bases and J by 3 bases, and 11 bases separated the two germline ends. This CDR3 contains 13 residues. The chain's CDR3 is CSVQRTLNQPQHF. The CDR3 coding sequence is TGCAGCGTTCAGCGGACGCTCAATCAGCCCCAGCATTTT.

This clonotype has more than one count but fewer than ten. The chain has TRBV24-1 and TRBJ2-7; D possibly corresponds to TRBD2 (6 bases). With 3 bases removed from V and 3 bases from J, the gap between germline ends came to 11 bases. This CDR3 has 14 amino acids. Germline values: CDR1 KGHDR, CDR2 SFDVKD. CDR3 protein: CATSDPSVHYEQYF. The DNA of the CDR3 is TGTGCCACCAGTGATCCTAGCGTTCACTACGAGCAGTACTTC.

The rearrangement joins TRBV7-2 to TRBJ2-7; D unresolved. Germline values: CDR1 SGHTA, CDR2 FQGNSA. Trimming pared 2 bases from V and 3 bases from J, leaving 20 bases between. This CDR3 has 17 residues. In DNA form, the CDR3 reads TGTGCCAGCAGCTTACAAGGTAGCAGACATATCATCTACGAGCAGTACTTC. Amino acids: CASSLQGSRHIIYEQYF.

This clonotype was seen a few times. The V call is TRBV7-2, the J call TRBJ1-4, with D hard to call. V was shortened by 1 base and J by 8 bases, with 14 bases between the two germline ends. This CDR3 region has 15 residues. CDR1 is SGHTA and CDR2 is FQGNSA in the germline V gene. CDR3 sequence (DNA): TGTGCCAGCAGCTTAGTCGTCTGGGGATGGGAAAAACTGTTTTTT. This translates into CASSLVVWGWEKLFF.

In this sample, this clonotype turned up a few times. Here the CDR3 DNA reads TGTGCCATCAGTGAGTCGACAGGTATTGGACTCGAAACCCACGAGCAGTACTTC. As protein: CAISESTGIGLETHEQYF. This chain uses TRBV10-3 with TRBJ2-7; tentatively, D is TRBD1 (6 bases). The germline CDR1 and CDR2 sequences are ENHRY and SYGVKD. The CDR3 extends over 18 amino acids. V was shortened by 0 bases and J by 5 bases, with 23 bases between the two germline ends.

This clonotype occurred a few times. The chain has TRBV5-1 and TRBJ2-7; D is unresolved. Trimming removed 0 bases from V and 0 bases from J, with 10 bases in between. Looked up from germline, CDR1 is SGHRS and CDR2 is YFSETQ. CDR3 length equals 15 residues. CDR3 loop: CASSLEGTLSYEQYF. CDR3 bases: TGCGCCAGCAGCTTGGAAGGCACCCTCTCCTACGAGCAGTACTTC.

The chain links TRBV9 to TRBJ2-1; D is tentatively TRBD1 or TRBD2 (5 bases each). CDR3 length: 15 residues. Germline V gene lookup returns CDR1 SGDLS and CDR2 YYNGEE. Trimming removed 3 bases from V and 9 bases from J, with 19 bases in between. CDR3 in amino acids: CASSATGAPASEQFF. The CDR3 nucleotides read TGTGCCAGCAGCGCCACCGGGGCTCCTGCGAGTGAGCAGTTCTTC.

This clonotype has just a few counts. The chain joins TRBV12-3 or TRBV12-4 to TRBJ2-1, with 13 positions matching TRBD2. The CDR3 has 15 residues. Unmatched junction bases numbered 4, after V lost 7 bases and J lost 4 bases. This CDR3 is CASTLLAGGYNEQFF. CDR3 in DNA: TGTGCCAGCACCCTACTAGCGGGAGGGTACAATGAGCAGTTCTTC.

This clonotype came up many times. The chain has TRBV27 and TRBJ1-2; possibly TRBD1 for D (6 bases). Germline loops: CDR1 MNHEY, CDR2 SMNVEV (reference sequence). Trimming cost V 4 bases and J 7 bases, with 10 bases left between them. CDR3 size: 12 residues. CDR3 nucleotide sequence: TGTGCCAGCAGTTCCCAGGGGCTTGGCTACACCTTC. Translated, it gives CASSSQGLGYTF.

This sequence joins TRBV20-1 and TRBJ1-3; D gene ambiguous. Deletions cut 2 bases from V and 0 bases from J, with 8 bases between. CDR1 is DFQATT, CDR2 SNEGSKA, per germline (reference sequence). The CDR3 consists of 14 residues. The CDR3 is CSARILSSGNTIYF. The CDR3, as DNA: TGCAGTGCTAGAATCCTTAGCTCTGGAAACACCATATATTTT.

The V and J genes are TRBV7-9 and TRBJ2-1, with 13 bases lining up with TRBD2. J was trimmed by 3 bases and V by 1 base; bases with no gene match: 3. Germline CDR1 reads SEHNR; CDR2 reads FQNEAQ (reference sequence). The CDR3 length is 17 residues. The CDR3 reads CASSLGGLAGVYNEQFF. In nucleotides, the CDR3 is TGTGCCAGCAGCTTAGGCGGACTAGCGGGAGTCTACAATGAGCAGTTCTTC.

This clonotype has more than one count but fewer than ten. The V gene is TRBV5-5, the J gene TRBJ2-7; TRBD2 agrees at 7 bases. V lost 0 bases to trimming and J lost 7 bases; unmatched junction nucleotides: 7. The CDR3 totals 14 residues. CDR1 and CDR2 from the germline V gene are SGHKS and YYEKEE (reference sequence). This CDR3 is CASSLVLLAREQYF. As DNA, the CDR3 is TGTGCCAGCAGCTTGGTTCTACTAGCGAGGGAGCAGTACTTC.

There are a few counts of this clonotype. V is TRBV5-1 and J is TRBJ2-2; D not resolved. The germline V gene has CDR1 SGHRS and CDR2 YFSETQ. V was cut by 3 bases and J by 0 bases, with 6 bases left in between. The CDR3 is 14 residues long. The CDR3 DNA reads TGCGCCAGCAGCTCGTCAACGAACACCGGGGAGCTGTTTTTT. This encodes CASSSSTNTGELFF.

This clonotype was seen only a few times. The CDR3 sequence is CASSDTYRGGGTGELFF. The CDR3 region has the DNA TGTGCCAGCAGTGACACATACAGGGGAGGCGGCACCGGGGAGCTGTTTTTT. The chain has TRBV6-4 and TRBJ2-2; D might be TRBD1 (7 bases). In germline, CDR1 is MRHNA, CDR2 SNTAGT. The CDR3 spans 17 residues. V lost 2 bases, J lost 4 bases, and 17 bases lay in between.

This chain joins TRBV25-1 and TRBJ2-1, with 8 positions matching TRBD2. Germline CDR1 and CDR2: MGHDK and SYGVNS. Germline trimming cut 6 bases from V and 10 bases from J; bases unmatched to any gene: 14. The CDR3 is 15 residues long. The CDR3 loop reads CASSGGSGGPFEQFF. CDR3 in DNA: TGTGCCAGCAGCGGAGGGTCGGGAGGGCCGTTCGAGCAGTTCTTC.

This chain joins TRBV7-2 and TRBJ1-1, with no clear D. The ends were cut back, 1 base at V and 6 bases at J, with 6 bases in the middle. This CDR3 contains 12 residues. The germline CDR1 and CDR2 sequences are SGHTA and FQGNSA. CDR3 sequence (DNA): TGTGCCAGCAGCTTAGGATGGGCTGAAGCTTTCTTT. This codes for CASSLGWAEAFF. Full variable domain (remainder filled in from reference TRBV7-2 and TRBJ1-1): GAGVSQSPSNKVTEKGKDVELRCDPISGHTALYWYRQSLGQGLEFLIYFQGNSAPDKSGLPSDRFSAERTGGSVSTLTIQRTQQEDSAVYLCASSLGWAEAFFGQGTRLTVV.